This T cell receptor beta chain was retrieved from a study of cytomegalovirus exposure and HLA in healthy donors. Across the whole study: Roughly 89 million unique TCR sequences came from HLA-typed donors in an early release.

Study-wide results and limits: Immune exposure was documented only through CMV serostatus. Some public TCRs appeared in many individuals, while most sequences were rare.

Remarks on this clone: Its antigen is as yet unknown.

The study ran its PCR with 60 Vbeta and 13 Jbeta primers. Only in-frame clones appear in the TCRdb table, and some are missing; sequencing was by immunoSEQ multiplex PCR. The sample consists of about 170,000 clones, over 70% of them appearing once. Trimming at V came to 4 bases and at J to 6 bases, leaving 14 bases not matched to a gene. Per germline, CDR1 MDHEN and CDR2 SYDVKM. This CDR3 region has 17 residues. Nominally healthy donors provided the samples, though records likely missed some immune exposures. Specimen: PBMCs. This TCR was sampled from a female donor in good health and CMV-seronegative. V is TRBV28 and J is TRBJ1-1, with TRBD1 matching 10 bases. The CDR3 region is CASSYPGQGSFPPEAFF. CDR3 DNA: TGTGCCAGCAGTTATCCGGGACAGGGGTCTTTTCCCCCTGAAGCTTTCTTT.